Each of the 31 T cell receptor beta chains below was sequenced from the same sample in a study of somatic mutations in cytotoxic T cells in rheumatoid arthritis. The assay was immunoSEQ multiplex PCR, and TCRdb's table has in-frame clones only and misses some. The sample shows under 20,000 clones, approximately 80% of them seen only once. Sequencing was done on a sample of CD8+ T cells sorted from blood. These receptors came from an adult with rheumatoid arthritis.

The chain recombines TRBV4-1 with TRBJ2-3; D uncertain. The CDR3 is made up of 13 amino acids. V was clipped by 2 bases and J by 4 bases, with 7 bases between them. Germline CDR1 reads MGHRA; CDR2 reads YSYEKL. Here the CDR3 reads CASSQIFPDTQYF. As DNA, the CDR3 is TGCGCCAGCAGCCAAATTTTCCCAGATACGCAGTATTTT.

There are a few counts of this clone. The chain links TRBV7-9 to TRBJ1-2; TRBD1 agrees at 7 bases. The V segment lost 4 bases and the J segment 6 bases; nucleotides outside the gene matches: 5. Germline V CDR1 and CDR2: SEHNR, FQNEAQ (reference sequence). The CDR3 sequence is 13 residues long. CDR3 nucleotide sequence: TGTGCCAGCAGCTGGGGGACAGTTCATGGCTACACCTTC. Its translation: CASSWGTVHGYTF.

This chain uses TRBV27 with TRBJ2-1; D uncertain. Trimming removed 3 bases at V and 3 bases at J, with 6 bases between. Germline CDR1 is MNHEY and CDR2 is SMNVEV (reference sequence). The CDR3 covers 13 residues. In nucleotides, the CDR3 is TGTGCCAGCAGTTTTGTTCTCTACAATGAGCAGTTCTTC. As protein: CASSFVLYNEQFF.

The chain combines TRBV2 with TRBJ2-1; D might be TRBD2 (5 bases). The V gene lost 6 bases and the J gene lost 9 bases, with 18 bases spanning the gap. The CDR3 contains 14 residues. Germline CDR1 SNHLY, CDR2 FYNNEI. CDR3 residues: CASRSRIVAGEQFF. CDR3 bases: TGTGCCAGCAGGTCACGGATCGTCGCGGGTGAGCAGTTCTTC.

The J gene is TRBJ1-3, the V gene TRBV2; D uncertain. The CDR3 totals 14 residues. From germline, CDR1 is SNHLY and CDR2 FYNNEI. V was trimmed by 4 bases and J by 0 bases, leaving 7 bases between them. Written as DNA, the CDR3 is TGTGCCAGCAGTGGGGCCTCCTCTGGAAACACCATATATTTT. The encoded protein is CASSGASSGNTIYF.

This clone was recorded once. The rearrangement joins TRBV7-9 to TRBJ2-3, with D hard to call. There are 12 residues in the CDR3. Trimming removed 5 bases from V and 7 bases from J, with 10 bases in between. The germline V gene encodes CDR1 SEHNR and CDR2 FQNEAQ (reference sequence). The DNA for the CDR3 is TGTGCCAGCAGCCTTATGGGGAATACGCAGTATTTT. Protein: CASSLMGNTQYF.

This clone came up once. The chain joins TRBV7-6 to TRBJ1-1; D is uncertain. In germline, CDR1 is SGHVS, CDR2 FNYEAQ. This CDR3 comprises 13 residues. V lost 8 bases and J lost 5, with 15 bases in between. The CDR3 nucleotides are TGTGCCAGCCGAAAAAGTGGCTGGACTGAAGCTTTCTTT. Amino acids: CASRKSGWTEAFF.

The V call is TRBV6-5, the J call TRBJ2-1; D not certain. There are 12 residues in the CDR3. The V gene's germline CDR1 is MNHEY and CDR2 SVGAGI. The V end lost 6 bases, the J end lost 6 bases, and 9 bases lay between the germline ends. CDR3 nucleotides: TGTGCCAGCAGCGCGGTTCTCAATGAGCAGTTCTTC. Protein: CASSAVLNEQFF.

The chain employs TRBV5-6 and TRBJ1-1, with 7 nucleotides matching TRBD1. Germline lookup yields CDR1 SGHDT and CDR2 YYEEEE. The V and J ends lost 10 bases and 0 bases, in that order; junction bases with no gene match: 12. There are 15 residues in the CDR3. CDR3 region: CAGTDRSYMNTEAFF. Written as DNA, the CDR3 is TGTGCCGGGACGGACAGGAGTTACATGAACACTGAAGCTTTCTTT.

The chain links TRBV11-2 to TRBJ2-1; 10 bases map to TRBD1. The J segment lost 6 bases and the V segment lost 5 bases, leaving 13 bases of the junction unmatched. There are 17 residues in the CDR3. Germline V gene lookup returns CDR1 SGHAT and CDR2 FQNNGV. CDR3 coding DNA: TGTGCCAGCAGCAAAAGGGCCGGGACAGGGGTTGTCAATGAGCAGTTCTTC. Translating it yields CASSKRAGTGVVNEQFF.

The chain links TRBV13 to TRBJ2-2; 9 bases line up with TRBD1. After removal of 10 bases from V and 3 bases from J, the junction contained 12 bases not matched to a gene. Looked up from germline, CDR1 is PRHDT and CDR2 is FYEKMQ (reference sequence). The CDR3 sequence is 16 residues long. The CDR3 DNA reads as TGTGCCATTCCGGGACAGGGCGGTTTAGACACCGGGGAGCTGTTTTTT. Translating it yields CAIPGQGGLDTGELFF.

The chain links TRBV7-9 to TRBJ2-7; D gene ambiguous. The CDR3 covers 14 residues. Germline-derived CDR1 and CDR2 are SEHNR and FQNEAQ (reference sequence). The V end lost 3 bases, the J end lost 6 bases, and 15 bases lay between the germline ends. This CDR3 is CASSLTTAVGEQYF. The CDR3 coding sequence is TGTGCCAGCAGCTTGACCACCGCCGTCGGCGAGCAGTACTTC.

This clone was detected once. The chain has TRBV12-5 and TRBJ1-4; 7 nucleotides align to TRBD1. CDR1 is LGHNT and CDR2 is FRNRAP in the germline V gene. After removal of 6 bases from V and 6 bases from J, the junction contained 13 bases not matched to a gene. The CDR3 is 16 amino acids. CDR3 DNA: TGTGCTAGTGGCTCAGGGGGTACCTCGATTCATGAAAAACTGTTTTTT. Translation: CASGSGGTSIHEKLFF.

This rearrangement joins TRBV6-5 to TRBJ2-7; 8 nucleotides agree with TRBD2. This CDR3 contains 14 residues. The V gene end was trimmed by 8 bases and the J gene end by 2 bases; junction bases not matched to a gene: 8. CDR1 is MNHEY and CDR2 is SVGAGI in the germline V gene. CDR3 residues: CASRKAGLAYEQYF. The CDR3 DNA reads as TGTGCCAGCCGAAAGGCGGGACTAGCCTACGAGCAGTACTTC.

This CDR3 is CASSYSGGPSYEQYF. Here the CDR3 DNA reads TGTGCCAGCAGTTACTCTGGGGGGCCGTCGTACGAGCAGTACTTC. V usage is TRBV6-5 and J usage is TRBJ2-7; the D gene could be TRBD1 or TRBD2 (6 bases each). The CDR3 covers 15 residues. Trimming shortened V by 0 bases and J by 4 bases, and 13 bases separated the two germline ends. Germline CDR1 is MNHEY and CDR2 is SVGAGI.

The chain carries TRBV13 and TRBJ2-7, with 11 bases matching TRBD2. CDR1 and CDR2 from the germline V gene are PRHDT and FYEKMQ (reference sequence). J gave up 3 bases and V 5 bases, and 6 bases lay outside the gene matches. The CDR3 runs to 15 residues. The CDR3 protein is CASSPGLAAYYEQYF. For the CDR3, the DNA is TGTGCCAGCAGCCCGGGACTAGCGGCCTACTACGAGCAGTACTTC.

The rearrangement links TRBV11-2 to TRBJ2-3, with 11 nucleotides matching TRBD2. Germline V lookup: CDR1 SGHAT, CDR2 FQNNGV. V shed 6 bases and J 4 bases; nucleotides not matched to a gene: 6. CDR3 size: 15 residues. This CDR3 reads CASRASGGFADTQYF. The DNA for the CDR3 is TGTGCCAGCAGAGCTAGCGGGGGGTTTGCAGATACGCAGTATTTT.

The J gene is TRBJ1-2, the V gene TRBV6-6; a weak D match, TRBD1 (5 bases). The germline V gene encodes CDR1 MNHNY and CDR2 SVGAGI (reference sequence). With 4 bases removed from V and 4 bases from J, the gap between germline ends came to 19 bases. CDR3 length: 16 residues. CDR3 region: CASSSYQRQSVYGYTF. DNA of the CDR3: TGTGCCAGCAGTTCATACCAGCGACAGTCCGTCTATGGCTACACCTTC.

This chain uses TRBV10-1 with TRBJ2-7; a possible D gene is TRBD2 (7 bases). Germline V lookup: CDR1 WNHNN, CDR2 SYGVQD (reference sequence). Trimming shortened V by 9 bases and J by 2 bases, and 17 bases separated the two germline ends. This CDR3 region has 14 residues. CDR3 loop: CARKTGGGPYEQYF. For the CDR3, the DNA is TGCGCCAGGAAGACGGGGGGCGGCCCCTACGAGCAGTACTTC.

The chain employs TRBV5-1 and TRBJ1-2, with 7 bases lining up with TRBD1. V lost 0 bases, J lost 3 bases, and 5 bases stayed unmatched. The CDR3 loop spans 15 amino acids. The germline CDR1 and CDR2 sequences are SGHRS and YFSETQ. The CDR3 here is CASSLAVRGDYGYTF. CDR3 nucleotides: TGCGCCAGCAGCTTGGCGGTCAGGGGGGACTATGGCTACACCTTC.

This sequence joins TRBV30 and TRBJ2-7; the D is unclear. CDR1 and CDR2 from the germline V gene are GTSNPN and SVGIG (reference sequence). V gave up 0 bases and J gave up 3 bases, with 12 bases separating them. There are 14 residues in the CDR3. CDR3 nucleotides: TGTGCCTGGAGTGTGCCCTGGGCATTCTACGAGCAGTACTTC. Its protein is CAWSVPWAFYEQYF.

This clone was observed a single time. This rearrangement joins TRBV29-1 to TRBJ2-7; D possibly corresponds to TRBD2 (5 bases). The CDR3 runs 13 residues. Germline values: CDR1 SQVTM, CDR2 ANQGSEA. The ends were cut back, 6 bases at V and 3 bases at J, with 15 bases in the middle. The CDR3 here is CSVRPLGSYEQYF. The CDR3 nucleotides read TGCAGCGTCCGGCCTTTAGGGAGCTACGAGCAGTACTTC.

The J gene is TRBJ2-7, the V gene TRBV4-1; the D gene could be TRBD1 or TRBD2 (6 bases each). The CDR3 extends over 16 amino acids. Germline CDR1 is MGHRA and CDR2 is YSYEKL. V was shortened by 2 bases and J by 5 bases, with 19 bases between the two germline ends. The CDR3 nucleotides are TGCGCCAGCAGCCAACCATGGGGGGCCAGCGGTGACGAGCAGTACTTC. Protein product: CASSQPWGASGDEQYF.

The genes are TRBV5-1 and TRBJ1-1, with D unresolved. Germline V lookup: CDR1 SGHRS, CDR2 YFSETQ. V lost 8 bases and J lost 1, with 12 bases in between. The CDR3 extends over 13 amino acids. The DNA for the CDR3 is TGCGCCAGTTCGGACGGCGGGAACACTGAAGCTTTCTTT. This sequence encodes CASSDGGNTEAFF.

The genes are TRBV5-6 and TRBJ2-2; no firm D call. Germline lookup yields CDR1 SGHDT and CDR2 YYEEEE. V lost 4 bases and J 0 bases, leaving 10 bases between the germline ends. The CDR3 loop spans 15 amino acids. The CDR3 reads CASSQSFANTGELFF. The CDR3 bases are TGTGCCAGCAGCCAGAGCTTTGCGAACACCGGGGAGCTGTTTTTT. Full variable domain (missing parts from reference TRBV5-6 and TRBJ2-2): DAGVTQSPTHLIKTRGQQVTLRCSPKSGHDTVSWYQQALGQGPQFIFQYYEEEERQRGNFPDRFSGHQFPNYSSELNVNALLLGDSALYLCASSQSFANTGELFFGEGSRLTVL.

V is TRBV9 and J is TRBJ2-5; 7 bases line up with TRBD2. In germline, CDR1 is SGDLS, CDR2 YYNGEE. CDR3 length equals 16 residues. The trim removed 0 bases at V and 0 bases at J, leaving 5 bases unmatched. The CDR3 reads CASSVGGAGDQETQYF. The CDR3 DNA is TGTGCCAGCAGCGTAGGCGGGGCGGGGGACCAAGAGACCCAGTACTTC. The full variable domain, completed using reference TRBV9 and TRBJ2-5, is DSGVTQTPKHLITATGQRVTLRCSPRSGDLSVYWYQQSLDQGLQFLIQYYNGEERAKGNILERFSAQQFPDLHSELNLSSLELGDSALYFCASSVGGAGDQETQYFGPGTRLLVL.

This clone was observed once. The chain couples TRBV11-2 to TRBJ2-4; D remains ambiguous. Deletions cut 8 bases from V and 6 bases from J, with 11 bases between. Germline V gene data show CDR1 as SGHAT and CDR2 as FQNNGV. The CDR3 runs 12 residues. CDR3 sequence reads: CASGDFGNIQYF. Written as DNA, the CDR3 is TGTGCCAGCGGTGACTTTGGAAACATTCAGTACTTC. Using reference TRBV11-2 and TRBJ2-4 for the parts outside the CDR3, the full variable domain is EAGVAQSPRYKIIEKRQSVAFWCNPISGHATLYWYQQILGQGPKLLIQFQNNGVVDDSQLPKDRFSAERLKGVDSTLKIQPAKLEDSAVYLCASGDFGNIQYFGAGTRLSVL.

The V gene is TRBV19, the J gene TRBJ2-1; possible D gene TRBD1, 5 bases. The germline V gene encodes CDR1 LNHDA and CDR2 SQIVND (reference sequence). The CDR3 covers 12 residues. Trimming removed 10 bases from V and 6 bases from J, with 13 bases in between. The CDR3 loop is CATAQGVNEQFF. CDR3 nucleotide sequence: TGTGCCACAGCCCAGGGTGTCAATGAGCAGTTCTTC.

In nucleotides, the CDR3 is TGTGCCAGCAGCTTGGAGGATAGCGTTGGCGGGGAGCTGTTTTTT. This gives the protein CASSLEDSVGGELFF. The rearrangement joins TRBV5-4 to TRBJ2-2; TRBD2 might be the D (5 bases). With 0 bases removed from V and 7 bases from J, the gap between germline ends came to 13 bases. Germline-derived CDR1 and CDR2 are SGHNT and YYREEE (reference sequence). This CDR3 has 15 amino acids.

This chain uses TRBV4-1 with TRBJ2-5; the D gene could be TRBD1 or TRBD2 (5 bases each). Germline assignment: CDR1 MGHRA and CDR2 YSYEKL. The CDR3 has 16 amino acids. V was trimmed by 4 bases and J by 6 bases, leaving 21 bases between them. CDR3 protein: CASSPVEGRRKKTQYF. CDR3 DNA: TGCGCCAGCAGCCCCGTAGAGGGGCGCCGAAAAAAGACCCAGTACTTC.

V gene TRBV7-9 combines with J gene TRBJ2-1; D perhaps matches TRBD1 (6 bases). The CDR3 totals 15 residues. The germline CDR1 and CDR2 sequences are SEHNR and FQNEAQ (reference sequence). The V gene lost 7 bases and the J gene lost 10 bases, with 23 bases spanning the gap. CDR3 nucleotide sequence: TGTGCCAGCAACCAGGGAACAGGGAAGTATCAGGAGCAGTTCTTC. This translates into CASNQGTGKYQEQFF.